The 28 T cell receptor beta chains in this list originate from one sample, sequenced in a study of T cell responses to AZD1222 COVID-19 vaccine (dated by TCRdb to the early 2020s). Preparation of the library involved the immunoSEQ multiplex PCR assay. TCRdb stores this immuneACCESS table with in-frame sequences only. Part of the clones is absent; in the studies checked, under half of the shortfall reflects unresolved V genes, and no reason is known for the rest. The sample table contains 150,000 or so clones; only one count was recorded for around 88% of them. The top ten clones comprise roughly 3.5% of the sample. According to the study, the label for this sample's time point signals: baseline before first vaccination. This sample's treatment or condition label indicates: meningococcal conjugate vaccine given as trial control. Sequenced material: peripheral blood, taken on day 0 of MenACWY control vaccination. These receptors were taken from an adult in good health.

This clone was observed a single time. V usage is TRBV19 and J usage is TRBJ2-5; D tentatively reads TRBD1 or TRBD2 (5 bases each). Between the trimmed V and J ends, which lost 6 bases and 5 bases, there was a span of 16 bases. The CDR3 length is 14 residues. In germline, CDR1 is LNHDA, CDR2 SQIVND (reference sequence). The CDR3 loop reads CASSRDGKWETQYF. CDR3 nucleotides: TGTGCCAGTAGCCGGGACGGAAAGTGGGAGACCCAGTACTTC.

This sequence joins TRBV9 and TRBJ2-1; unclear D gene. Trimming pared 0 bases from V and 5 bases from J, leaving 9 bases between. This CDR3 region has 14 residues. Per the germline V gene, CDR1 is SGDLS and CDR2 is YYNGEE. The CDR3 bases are TGTGCCAGCAGCGTAGTGGGGTCCCACAATGAGCAGTTCTTC. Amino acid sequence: CASSVVGSHNEQFF.

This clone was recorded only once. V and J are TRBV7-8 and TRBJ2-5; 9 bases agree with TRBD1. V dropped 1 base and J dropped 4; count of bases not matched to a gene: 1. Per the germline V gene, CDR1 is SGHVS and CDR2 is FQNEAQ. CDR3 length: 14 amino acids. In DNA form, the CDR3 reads TGTGCCAGCAGCTTAGGGACAGGGGTAGAGACCCAGTACTTC. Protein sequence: CASSLGTGVETQYF. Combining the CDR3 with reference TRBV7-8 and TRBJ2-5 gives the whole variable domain GAGVSQSPRYKVAKRGQDVALRCDPISGHVSLFWYQQALGQGPEFLTYFQNEAQLDKSGLPSDRFFAERPEGSVSTLKIQRTQQEDSAVYLCASSLGTGVETQYFGPGTRLLVL.

CDR3 region: CASRLFGGQETQYF. CDR3 bases: TGCGCCAGCAGGCTCTTTGGAGGCCAAGAGACCCAGTACTTC. J is TRBJ2-5 and V is TRBV5-1, with a possible D match to TRBD2 (5 bases). The CDR3 sequence is 14 residues long. V dropped 5 bases and J dropped 1 base, with 12 bases sitting between them. Per the germline V gene, CDR1 is SGHRS and CDR2 is YFSETQ.

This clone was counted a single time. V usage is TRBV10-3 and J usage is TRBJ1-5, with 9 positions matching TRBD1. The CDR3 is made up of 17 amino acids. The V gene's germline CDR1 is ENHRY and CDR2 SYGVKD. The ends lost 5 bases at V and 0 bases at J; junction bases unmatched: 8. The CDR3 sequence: CAISPGTGLSSNQPQHF. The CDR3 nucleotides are TGTGCCATCAGTCCCGGGACAGGGTTATCTAGCAATCAGCCCCAGCATTTT.

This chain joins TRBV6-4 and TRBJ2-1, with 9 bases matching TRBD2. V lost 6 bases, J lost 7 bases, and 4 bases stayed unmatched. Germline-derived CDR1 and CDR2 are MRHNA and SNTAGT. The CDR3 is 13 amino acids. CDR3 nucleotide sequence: TGTGCCAGCAGGGGGACTAGCCGGAATGAGCAGTTCTTC. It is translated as CASRGTSRNEQFF.

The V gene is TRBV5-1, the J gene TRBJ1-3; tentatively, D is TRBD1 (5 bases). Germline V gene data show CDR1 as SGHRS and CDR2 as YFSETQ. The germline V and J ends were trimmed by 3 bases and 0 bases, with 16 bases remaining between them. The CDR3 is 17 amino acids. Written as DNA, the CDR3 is TGCGCCAGCAGCTCGGCGGCCGACAGTTACTCTGGAAACACCATATATTTT. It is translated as CASSSAADSYSGNTIYF.

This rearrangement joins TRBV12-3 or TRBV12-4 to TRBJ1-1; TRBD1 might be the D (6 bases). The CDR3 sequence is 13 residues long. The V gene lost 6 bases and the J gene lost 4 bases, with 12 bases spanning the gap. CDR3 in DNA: TGTGCCAGCAGCAAAGACAGGTTCACTGAAGCTTTCTTT. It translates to CASSKDRFTEAFF.

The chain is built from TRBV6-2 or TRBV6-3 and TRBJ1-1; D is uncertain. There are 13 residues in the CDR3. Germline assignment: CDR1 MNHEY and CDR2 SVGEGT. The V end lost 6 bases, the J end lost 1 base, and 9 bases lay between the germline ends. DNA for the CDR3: TGTGCCAGCAGCCCTTTTGCGAACACTGAAGCTTTCTTT. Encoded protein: CASSPFANTEAFF.

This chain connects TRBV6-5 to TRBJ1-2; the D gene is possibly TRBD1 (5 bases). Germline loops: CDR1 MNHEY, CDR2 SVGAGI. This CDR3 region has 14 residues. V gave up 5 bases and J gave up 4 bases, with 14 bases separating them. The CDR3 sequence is CASSTRGFGYGYTF. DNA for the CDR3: TGTGCCAGCAGTACCCGGGGGTTCGGCTATGGCTACACCTTC.

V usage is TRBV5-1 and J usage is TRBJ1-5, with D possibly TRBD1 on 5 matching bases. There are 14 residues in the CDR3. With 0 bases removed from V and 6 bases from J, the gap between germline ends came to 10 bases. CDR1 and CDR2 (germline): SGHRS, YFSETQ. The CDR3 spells CASSLVPGSQPQHF. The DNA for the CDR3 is TGCGCCAGCAGCTTGGTCCCAGGGTCTCAGCCCCAGCATTTT.

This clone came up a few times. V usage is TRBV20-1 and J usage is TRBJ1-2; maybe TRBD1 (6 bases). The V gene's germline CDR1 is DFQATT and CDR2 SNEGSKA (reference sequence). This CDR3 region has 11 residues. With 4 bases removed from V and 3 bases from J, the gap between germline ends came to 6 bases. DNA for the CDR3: TGCAGTGCTACAGGGGACTATGGCTACACCTTC. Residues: CSATGDYGYTF.

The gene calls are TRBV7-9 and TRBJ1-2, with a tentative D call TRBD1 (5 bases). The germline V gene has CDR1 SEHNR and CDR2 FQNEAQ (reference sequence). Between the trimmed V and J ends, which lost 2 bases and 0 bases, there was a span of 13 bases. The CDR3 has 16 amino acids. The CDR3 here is CASSLSVTGANYGYTF. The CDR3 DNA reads TGTGCCAGCAGCTTATCGGTAACAGGTGCTAACTATGGCTACACCTTC.

CDR3 amino acids: CAWGPGGYGYTF. The CDR3 DNA reads as TGTGCCTGGGGGCCAGGGGGCTATGGCTACACCTTC. This chain connects TRBV30 to TRBJ1-2, with TRBD1 matching 7 bases. The CDR3 runs to 12 residues. V was pared by 5 bases and J by 4 bases, with 4 bases of the junction left unmatched. The germline CDR1 and CDR2 sequences are GTSNPN and SVGIG (reference sequence).

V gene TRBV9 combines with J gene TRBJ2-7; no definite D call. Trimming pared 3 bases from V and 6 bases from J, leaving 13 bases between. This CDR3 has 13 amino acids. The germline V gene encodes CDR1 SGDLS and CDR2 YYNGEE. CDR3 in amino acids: CASSADPITEQYF. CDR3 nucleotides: TGTGCCAGCAGCGCGGATCCGATAACCGAGCAGTACTTC.

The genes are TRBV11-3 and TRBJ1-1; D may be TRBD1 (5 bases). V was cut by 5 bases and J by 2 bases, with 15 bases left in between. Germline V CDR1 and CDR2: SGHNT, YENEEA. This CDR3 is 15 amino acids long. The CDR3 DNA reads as TGTGCCAGCAGCCTCGTCGGGGGGAGAAACACTGAAGCTTTCTTT. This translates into CASSLVGGRNTEAFF.

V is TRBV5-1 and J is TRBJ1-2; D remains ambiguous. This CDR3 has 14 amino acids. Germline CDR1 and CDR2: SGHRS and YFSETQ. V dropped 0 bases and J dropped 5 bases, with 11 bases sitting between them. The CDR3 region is CASSLGQVEYGYTF. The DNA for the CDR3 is TGCGCCAGCAGCTTGGGGCAGGTCGAGTATGGCTACACCTTC.

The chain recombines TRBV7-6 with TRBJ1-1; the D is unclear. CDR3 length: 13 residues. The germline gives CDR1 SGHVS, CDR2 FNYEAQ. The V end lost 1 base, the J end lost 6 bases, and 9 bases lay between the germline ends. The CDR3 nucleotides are TGTGCCAGCAGCTTAGGAGGGCTGCCTGAAGCTTTCTTT. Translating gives CASSLGGLPEAFF.

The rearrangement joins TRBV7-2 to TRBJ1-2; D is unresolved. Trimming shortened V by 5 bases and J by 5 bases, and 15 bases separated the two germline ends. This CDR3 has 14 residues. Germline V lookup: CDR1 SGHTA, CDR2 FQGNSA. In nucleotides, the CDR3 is TGTGCCAGCAGCGCCAATGCCGGTGGGTATGGCTACACCTTC. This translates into CASSANAGGYGYTF.

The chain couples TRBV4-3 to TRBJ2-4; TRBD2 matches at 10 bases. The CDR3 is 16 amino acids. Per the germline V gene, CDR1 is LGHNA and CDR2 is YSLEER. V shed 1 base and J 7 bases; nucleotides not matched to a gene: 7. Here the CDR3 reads CASSQGLAGALNIQYF. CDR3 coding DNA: TGCGCCAGCAGCCAAGGGCTAGCGGGAGCATTGAACATTCAGTACTTC.

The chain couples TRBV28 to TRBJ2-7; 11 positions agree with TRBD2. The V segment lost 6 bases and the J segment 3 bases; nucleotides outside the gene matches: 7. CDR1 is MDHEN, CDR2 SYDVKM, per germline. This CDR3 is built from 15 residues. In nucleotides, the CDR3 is TGTGCCAGCAGACGTACTAGCGGGAGAAACTACGAGCAGTACTTC. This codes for CASRRTSGRNYEQYF.

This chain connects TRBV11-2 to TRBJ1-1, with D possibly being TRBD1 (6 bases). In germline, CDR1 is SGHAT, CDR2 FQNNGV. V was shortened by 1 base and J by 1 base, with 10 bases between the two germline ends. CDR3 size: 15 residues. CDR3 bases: TGTGCCAGCAGCTTAGCAGGGGCGAGGAACACTGAAGCTTTCTTT. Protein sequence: CASSLAGARNTEAFF.

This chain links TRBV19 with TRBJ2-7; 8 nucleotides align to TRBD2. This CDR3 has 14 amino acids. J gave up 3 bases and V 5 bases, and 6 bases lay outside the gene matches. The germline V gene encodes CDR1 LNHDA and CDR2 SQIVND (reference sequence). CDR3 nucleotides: TGTGCCAGTAGTTCAGTCGGGGGGGGCTACGAGCAGTACTTC. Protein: CASSSVGGGYEQYF. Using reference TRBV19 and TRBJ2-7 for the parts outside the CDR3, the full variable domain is DGGITQSPKYLFRKEGQNVTLSCEQNLNHDAMYWYRQDPGQGLRLIYYSQIVNDFQKGDIAEGYSVSREKKESFPLTVTSAQKNPTAFYLCASSSVGGGYEQYFGPGTRLTVT.

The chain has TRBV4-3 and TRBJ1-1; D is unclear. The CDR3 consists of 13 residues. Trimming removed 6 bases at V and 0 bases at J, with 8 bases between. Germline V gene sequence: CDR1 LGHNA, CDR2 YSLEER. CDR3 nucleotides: TGCGCCAGCAGGTTTGATCTGAACACTGAAGCTTTCTTT. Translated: CASRFDLNTEAFF.

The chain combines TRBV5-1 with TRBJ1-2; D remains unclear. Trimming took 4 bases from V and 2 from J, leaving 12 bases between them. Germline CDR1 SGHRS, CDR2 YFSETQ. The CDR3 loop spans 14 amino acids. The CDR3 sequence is CASSEGGPNYGYTF. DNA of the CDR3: TGCGCCAGCAGCGAAGGCGGACCCAACTATGGCTACACCTTC.

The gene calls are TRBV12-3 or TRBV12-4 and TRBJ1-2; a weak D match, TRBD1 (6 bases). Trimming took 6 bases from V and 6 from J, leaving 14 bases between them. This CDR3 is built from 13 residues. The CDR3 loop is CASSLRGGNGYTF. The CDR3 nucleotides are TGTGCCAGCAGCCTCCGAGGGGGAAATGGCTACACCTTC.

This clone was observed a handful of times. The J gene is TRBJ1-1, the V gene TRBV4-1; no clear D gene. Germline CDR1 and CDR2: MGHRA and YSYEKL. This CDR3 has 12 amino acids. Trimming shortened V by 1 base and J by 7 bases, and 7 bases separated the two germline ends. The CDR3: CASSQGADEAFF. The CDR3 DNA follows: TGCGCCAGCAGCCAAGGGGCGGATGAAGCTTTCTTT.

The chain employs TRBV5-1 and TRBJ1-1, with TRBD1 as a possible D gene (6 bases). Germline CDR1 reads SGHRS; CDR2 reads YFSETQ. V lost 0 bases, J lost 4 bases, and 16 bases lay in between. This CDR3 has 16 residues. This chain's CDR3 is CASSLVEGGAGTEAFF. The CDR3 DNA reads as TGCGCCAGCAGCTTGGTGGAGGGGGGCGCGGGCACTGAAGCTTTCTTT.